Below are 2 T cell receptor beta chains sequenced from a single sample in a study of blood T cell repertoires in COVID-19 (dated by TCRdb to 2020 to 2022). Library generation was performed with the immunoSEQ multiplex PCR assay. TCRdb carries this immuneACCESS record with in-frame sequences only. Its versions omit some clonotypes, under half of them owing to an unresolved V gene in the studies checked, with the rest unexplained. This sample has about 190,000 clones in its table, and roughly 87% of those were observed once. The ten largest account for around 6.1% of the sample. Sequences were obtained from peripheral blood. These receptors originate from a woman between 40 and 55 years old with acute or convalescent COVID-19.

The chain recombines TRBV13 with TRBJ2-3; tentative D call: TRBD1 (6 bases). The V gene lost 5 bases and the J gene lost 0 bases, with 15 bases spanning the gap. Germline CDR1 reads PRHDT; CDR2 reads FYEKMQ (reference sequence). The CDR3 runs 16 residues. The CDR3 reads CASSLLTGSSTDTQYF. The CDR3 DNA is TGTGCCAGCAGCCTCTTGACAGGTTCTAGCACAGATACGCAGTATTTT.

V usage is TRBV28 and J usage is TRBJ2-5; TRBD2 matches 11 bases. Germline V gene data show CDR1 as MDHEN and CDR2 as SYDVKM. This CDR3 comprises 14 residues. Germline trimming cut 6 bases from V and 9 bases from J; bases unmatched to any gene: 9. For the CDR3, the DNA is TGTGCCAGCAGCCCCGTGATAGCGGGAGGGTCCCAGTACTTC. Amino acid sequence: CASSPVIAGGSQYF.